The TCR beta chain described here comes from a study of patients and donors after allogeneic stem cell transplantation. TCRdb ran MiXCR on the RT-PCR reads and lists one entry per CDR3 protein. Of roughly 230,000 distinct CDR3 sequences listed, 14% are singletons. The sequenced material came from blood, either unsorted or a sorted T cell fraction (not recorded which). The TCR sequence derives from a human donor who was either an allogeneic HSCT recipient or a stem cell or donor lymphocyte infusion donor (not recorded which). It is not recorded whose cells these are; they may come from a transplant donor.

As DNA, the CDR3 is TGTGCCAGCACCAACGAACAGCACTACGAGCAGTACTTC. Protein: CASTNEQHYEQYF. The chain employs TRBV6-6 and TRBJ2-7; D unresolved. Germline V lookup: CDR1 MNHNY, CDR2 SVGAGI (reference sequence). Between the trimmed V and J ends, which lost 7 bases and 3 bases, there was a span of 13 bases. The CDR3 is 13 amino acids.